These 5 T cell receptor beta chains were all obtained from the same sample, sequenced in a study of blood T cells in healthy people across ages. Primed by a sample-barcoded 5' primer and a J-beta primer mix, a second PCR proceeded for 7 to 11 cycles. Via MiXCR, TCRdb re-called the 5' RACE reads, giving one row per CDR3 protein. The top ten clones hold 7.7% of a sample with about 1,500,000 distinct CDR3 sequences, 28% of them seen once. The sample taken for sequencing was blood. These receptors came from a woman in her 30s in good health.

The gene calls are TRBV20-1 and TRBJ2-1; D may be TRBD2 (5 bases). Per the germline V gene, CDR1 is DFQATT and CDR2 is SNEGSKA (reference sequence). The CDR3 covers 15 residues. The ends were cut back, 6 bases at V and 3 bases at J, with 18 bases in the middle. CDR3 in amino acids: CSAPRRKGIYNEQFF. The CDR3 region has the DNA TGCAGTGCCCCGAGGAGGAAGGGAATCTACAATGAGCAGTTCTTC.

V is TRBV9 and J is TRBJ2-5; D is perhaps TRBD1 or TRBD2 (5 bases each). V was shortened by 0 bases and J by 11 bases, with 17 bases between the two germline ends. CDR3 length: 14 residues. Germline assignment: CDR1 SGDLS and CDR2 YYNGEE. The CDR3 nucleotides read TGTGCCAGCAGCGTAGATTTAGGGGTGGGGGAGCAGTACTTC. Amino acid sequence: CASSVDLGVGEQYF.

Ten or more counts support this clonotype. This chain connects TRBV18 to TRBJ1-2; no clear D. The germline V gene has CDR1 KGHSH and CDR2 LQKENI. The CDR3 consists of 15 residues. Trimming took off 3 bases at V and 4 bases at J, with 15 bases between the two ends. CDR3 sequence (DNA): TGTGCCAGCTCACCTGAACTTAGTGAGATCTATGGCTACACCTTC. Protein sequence: CASSPELSEIYGYTF.

The chain carries TRBV29-1 and TRBJ1-6; D is unresolved. Germline V gives CDR1 SQVTM, CDR2 ANQGSEA. Trimming stripped 5 bases from V and 8 bases from J, with 10 bases between. This CDR3 spans 12 amino acids. This CDR3 is CSVTLGDSPLHF. The CDR3 DNA sequence: TGCAGCGTTACTCTCGGGGATTCACCCCTCCACTTT. Using reference TRBV29-1 and TRBJ1-6 for the parts outside the CDR3, the full variable domain is SAVISQKPSRDICQRGTSLTIQCQVDSQVTMMFWYRQQPGQSLTLIATANQGSEATYESGFVIDKFPISRPNLTFSTLTVSNMSPEDSSIYLCSVTLGDSPLHFGNGTRLTVT.

About this clonotype itself: A read error may produce the germline difference seen at one junction end. CDR3 loop: CTTSGGTGRNEQFF. For the CDR3, the DNA is TGTACCACCAGTGGCGGGACAGGGCGCAATGAGCAGTTCTTC. The chain joins TRBV24-1 to TRBJ2-1, with 9 bases aligning to TRBD1. From germline, CDR1 is KGHDR and CDR2 SFDVKD. This CDR3 is built from 14 residues.